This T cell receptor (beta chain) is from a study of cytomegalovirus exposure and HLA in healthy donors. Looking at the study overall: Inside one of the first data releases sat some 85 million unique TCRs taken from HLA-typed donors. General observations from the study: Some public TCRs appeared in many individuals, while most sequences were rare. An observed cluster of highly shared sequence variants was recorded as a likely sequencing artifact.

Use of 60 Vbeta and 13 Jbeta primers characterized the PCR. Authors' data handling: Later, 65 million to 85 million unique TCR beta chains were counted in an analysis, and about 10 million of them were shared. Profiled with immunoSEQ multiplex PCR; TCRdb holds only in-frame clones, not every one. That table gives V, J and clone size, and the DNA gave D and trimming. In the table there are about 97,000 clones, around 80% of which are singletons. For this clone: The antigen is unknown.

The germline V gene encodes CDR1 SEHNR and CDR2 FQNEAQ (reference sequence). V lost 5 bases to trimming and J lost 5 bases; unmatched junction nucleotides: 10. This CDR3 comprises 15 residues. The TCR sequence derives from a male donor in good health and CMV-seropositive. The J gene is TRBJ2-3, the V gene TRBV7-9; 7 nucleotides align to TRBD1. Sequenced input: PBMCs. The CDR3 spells CASSLARQGRDTQYF. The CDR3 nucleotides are TGTGCCAGCAGCCTGGCTCGACAGGGCAGAGATACGCAGTATTTT.